This T cell receptor (beta chain) was identified in a study of shared clonotypes between healthy human individuals. The repertoire was sequenced with immunoSEQ multiplex PCR; TCRdb's copy has only in-frame clones and lacks some. Of around 2.3 million clones listed, under 97% were seen once; the top ten hold around 0.13%. CDR1 is MNHEY and CDR2 is SMNVEV in the germline V gene (reference sequence). V was cut by 2 bases and J by 4 bases, with 9 bases left in between. The CDR3 extends over 13 amino acids. This clone is a singleton in its sample. The sample taken for sequencing was naive CD4+ T cells sorted from blood. Noted subset: CD45RA+ positively selected. V gene TRBV27 combines with J gene TRBJ2-7, with D maybe TRBD2 (5 bases). This TCR was sampled from a man in his late teens or twenties in good health. In nucleotides, the CDR3 is TGTGCCAGCAGTTTACGGCGGGCATACGAGCAGTACTTC. Translating gives CASSLRRAYEQYF.